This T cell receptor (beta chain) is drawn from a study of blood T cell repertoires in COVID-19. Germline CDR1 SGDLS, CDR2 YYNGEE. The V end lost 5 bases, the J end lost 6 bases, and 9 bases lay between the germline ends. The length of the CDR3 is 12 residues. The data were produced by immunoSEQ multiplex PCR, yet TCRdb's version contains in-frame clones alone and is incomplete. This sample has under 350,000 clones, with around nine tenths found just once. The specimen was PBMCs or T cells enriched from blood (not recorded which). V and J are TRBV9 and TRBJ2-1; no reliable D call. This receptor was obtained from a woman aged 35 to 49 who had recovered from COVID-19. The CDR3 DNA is TGTGCCAGCAGTCGTAAATCCAATGAGCAGTTCTTC. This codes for CASSRKSNEQFF.